The clone carrying this TCR beta chain was counted a few times. MiXCR was used by TCRdb to re-call the PCR reads. The sample has about 16,000 clones, around 21% seen once. Thyroid surgery was performed in patients who had received no treatment beforehand. These data are taken from a study of metastatic and nonmetastatic thyroid tumors. Whole-study context: Repertoires from blood and tumor or nodule tissue of malignant and benign thyroid patients were compared.

Trimming took 3 bases from V and 5 from J; bases not matched to a gene: 6. CDR1 is KGHDR and CDR2 is SFDVKD in the germline V gene. The CDR3 consists of 15 residues. Sample: adjacent normal tissue. This chain joins TRBV24-1 and TRBJ1-2; TRBD1 matches 9 bases. This receptor was obtained from a female donor with papillary thyroid cancer or a benign thyroid nodule (not recorded which). Some clones in this sample may be carry-over from other donors' samples. The CDR3: CATSDPRTGAYGYTF. The CDR3 nucleotides read TGTGCCACCAGTGATCCTCGGACAGGGGCTTATGGCTACACCTTC.